Included here is one TCR beta chain sequence, with context. Original data processing: Reference gene primer amplification gave nucleated cell count estimates. Produced via immunoSEQ multiplex PCR; TCRdb's table is partial and in-frame only. The V and J calls and clone size are taken from that table; D and trimming were inferred from the DNA. This sample has fewer than 450,000 clones, with approximately 90% found just once. Cohorts were based on clinical histories the participants reported. This sample is part of a study of blood T cell repertoires in COVID-19. Study at large: The United States, Italy and Spain were the sources of the acute and convalescent COVID-19 samples.

Sequenced: PBMCs or T cells enriched from blood (not recorded which). This TCR was recovered from a woman under 30 who had recovered from COVID-19.

The CDR3 sequence is CASRPTSSHYEQYF. CDR3 nucleotide sequence: TGTGCCAGCAGACCTACTAGCAGTCACTACGAGCAGTACTTC. This chain links TRBV7-2 with TRBJ2-7; tentative D call: TRBD2 (6 bases). The CDR3 totals 14 residues. From germline, CDR1 is SGHTA and CDR2 FQGNSA. The ends were cut back, 6 bases at V and 3 bases at J, with 15 bases in the middle.